This T cell receptor (beta chain) was sequenced during a study of T cell changes during pregnancy in multiple sclerosis. CDR3 length: 12 residues. Germline values: CDR1 SGHRS, CDR2 YFSETQ. V was cut by 5 bases and J by 3 bases, with 7 bases left in between. Using immunoSEQ multiplex PCR, the repertoire was profiled, and TCRdb retains in-frame clones only, with some absent. The sample lists around 36,000 clones, over 75% seen once, with about 0.4% in the top ten. The sample consisted of CD4+ T cells from peripheral blood mononuclear cells, taken in the third trimester of pregnancy. This sequence originates from a female donor with multiple sclerosis, enrolled in a pregnancy study. The chain joins TRBV5-1 to TRBJ2-3; D remains unclear. The CDR3 DNA is TGCGCCAGCAGTTTAGAGACAGATACGCAGTATTTT. Amino acid sequence: CASSLETDTQYF.